This paragraph reports one T cell receptor (beta chain). Its antigen is unidentified. A junction end diverges from the germline sequence, so it may reflect a read error. Germline lookup yields CDR1 SGHAT and CDR2 FQNNGV. This CDR3 is built from 13 residues. This sample was included in a study of tumor-infiltrating lymphocytes in primary liver carcinoma. Total RNA and DNA came together from around 18-30 mg of bulk tissue without cell sorting. Whole-study results and caveats: Between tumor regions, pairs overlapped more than tumor-adjacent and tumor-blood pairs did.

From 400 to 500 ng total RNA, TCR beta cDNA was generated with a primer in the constant region. Slightly modified ARM-PCR with three nested multiplex PCR rounds yielded TCR beta libraries. TRBV1-TRBV30 forward primers paired with a C-beta reverse primer drove the first two PCR rounds, around 10 cycles each. TCRdb recomputed calls from the multiplex PCR reads with MiXCR, one row per CDR3 protein. The table records 110,000 or so distinct CDR3 sequences, roughly 80% of them present only once. The TCR was taken from a man aged 40-55 years with primary liver carcinoma and hepatitis B virus infection. V gene TRBV11-2 combines with J gene TRBJ2-5; no reliable D call. Sequenced: liver tumor tissue from sampling region 3. Subset defined: tumor region T3, left-lateral pole. CDR3: CASSVVLGETQYF. The CDR3 nucleotides are TGTGCTAGCAGCGTAGTGTTGGGGGAGACCCAGTACTTC. The full variable domain, its missing parts supplied by reference TRBV11-2 and TRBJ2-5, is EAGVAQSPRYKIIEKRQSVAFWCNPISGHATLYWYQQILGQGPKLLIQFQNNGVVDDSQLPKDRFSAERLKGVDSTLKIQPAKLEDSAVYLCASSVVLGETQYFGPGTRLLVL.